A single sample is the source of the 17 T cell receptor beta chains below, sequenced in a study of regulatory T cells in long-lasting Graves disease. Assembly of TCR beta libraries relied on iRepertoire HTBI primers together with Arm-PCR of CDR3 regions. In TCRdb, the multiplex PCR reads were re-called with MiXCR into one record per CDR3 protein. The sample includes roughly 400,000 distinct CDR3 sequences, around a fifth of them seen just once. The time point: persistent/refractory GD, antithyroid drugs over 5 years with positive TRAb. Isolated PBMC RNA provided the starting material for the TCR library. Sequences were derived from peripheral blood mononuclear cells (PBMCs), sampled when the disease was refractory, from a patient treated with antithyroid drugs. The receptors shown here come from a female donor with Graves disease.

This sequence joins TRBV20-1 and TRBJ1-5; 7 bases align to TRBD1. The CDR3 spans 14 residues. Trimming took 4 bases from V and 3 from J; bases not matched to a gene: 6. Germline-derived CDR1 and CDR2 are DFQATT and SNEGSKA (reference sequence). In DNA, the CDR3 is TGCAGTGCTACTGAGGGACAGCTCAATCAGCCCCAGCATTTT. This codes for CSATEGQLNQPQHF.

The chain links TRBV4-1 to TRBJ1-1; 7 bases agree with TRBD1. The CDR3 has 16 residues. The germline V gene encodes CDR1 MGHRA and CDR2 YSYEKL. Trimming at V came to 1 base and at J to 4 bases, leaving 9 bases not matched to a gene. As DNA, the CDR3 is TGCGCCAGCAGCCAAGGGTCCAGGGGGGAGAGCACTGAAGCTTTCTTT. Its protein is CASSQGSRGESTEAFF.

The rearrangement links TRBV13 to TRBJ1-2, with 12 bases aligning to TRBD1. Germline V gene sequence: CDR1 PRHDT, CDR2 FYEKMQ (reference sequence). The CDR3 loop spans 19 amino acids. V shed 0 bases and J 2 bases; nucleotides not matched to a gene: 10. CDR3 in DNA: TGTGCCAGCAGCTTAGGCCTAAGGGGGACAGGGGGCGTCAACTATGGCTACACCTTC. Residues: CASSLGLRGTGGVNYGYTF.

For this clonotype: A much larger clone lies a single base off, so this may be a read error. This rearrangement joins TRBV6-2 or TRBV6-3 to TRBJ2-5; 14 bases agree with TRBD2. The germline V gene encodes CDR1 MNHEY and CDR2 SVGEGT. This CDR3 region has 14 residues. The CDR3 DNA follows: TGTGCCAGCACCGGGACTAGCGGGAGAGAGACCCGGTACTTC. This gives the protein CASTGTSGRETRYF.

The chain recombines TRBV13 with TRBJ2-7; TRBD2 is a possible D gene (6 bases). The CDR3 has 14 amino acids. V was cut by 3 bases and J by 3 bases, with 12 bases left in between. The germline gives CDR1 PRHDT, CDR2 FYEKMQ (reference sequence). This CDR3 reads CASSFGSSGYEQYF. The CDR3 DNA is TGTGCCAGCAGCTTCGGGAGTAGCGGCTACGAGCAGTACTTC.

There are many counts of this clonotype. V gene TRBV6-1 combines with J gene TRBJ1-4, with a tentative D call TRBD1 (5 bases). The CDR3 consists of 16 residues. Trimming cost V 0 bases and J 5 bases, with 13 bases left between them. Per the germline V gene, CDR1 is MNHNS and CDR2 is SASEGT. CDR3 region: CASSEAPTVANEKLFF. Here the CDR3 DNA reads TGTGCCAGCAGTGAAGCGCCGACAGTTGCAAATGAAAAACTGTTTTTT.

This clonotype was counted many times. This sequence joins TRBV12-3 or TRBV12-4 and TRBJ1-5; D unclear. CDR3 length: 15 residues. Trimming removed 5 bases from V and 0 bases from J, with 11 bases in between. CDR3 DNA sequence: TGTGCCAGCAGTAGATCCGGGGATAGCAATCAGCCCCAGCATTTT. Protein product: CASSRSGDSNQPQHF.

Only a few counts were recorded for this clonotype. A much larger clone differs by one base, so this may be a read error. The V call is TRBV7-9, the J call TRBJ1-4; D is uncertain. Germline V lookup: CDR1 SEHNR, CDR2 FQNEAQ (reference sequence). This CDR3 is 14 amino acids long. Trimming shortened V by 2 bases and J by 1 base, and 5 bases separated the two germline ends. The CDR3 protein is CASSLRGTNEKLFF. The CDR3 DNA reads TGTGCCAGCAGCTTACGGGGAACTAATGAAAAACTGTTTTTT.

This clonotype was picked up a small number of times. The J gene is TRBJ2-7, the V gene TRBV20-1, with a weak D call TRBD2 (5 bases). Trimming stripped 0 bases from V and 2 bases from J, with 14 bases between. The germline V gene encodes CDR1 DFQATT and CDR2 SNEGSKA (reference sequence). The CDR3 contains 15 residues. The CDR3 sequence: CSARDISGSTYEQYF. The CDR3 DNA sequence: TGCAGTGCTAGAGATATAAGTGGGAGCACCTACGAGCAGTACTTC.

This clonotype was recorded at least ten times. CDR3 protein: CASSESGSKYEQYF. In DNA, the CDR3 is TGCGCCAGCAGTGAAAGCGGGAGTAAGTACGAGCAGTACTTC. The chain joins TRBV10-2 to TRBJ2-7, with 8 bases fitting TRBD2. The V gene's germline CDR1 is WSHSY and CDR2 SAAADI. The CDR3 runs to 14 residues. V was clipped by 3 bases and J by 4 bases; unmatched bases: 5.

This clonotype was picked up many times. The chain uses TRBV20-1 and TRBJ2-5; 7 positions match TRBD2. V shed 4 bases, J shed 5 bases, and the junction held 4 bases outside the gene matches. Germline V lookup: CDR1 DFQATT, CDR2 SNEGSKA (reference sequence). This CDR3 is built from 12 residues. The CDR3 region is CSATQGGETQYF. Here the CDR3 DNA reads TGCAGTGCTACCCAGGGAGGGGAGACCCAGTACTTC.

This clonotype was counted ten times or more. This sequence joins TRBV18 and TRBJ2-7; D gene uncertain. The CDR3 contains 13 residues. V lost 3 bases and J lost 2, with 8 bases in between. Germline CDR1 is KGHSH and CDR2 is LQKENI. The CDR3 here is CASSPFEPYEQYF. Here the CDR3 DNA reads TGTGCCAGCTCACCCTTCGAGCCCTACGAGCAGTACTTC.

This clonotype was observed many times. The genes are TRBV3-1 and TRBJ2-5; possible D gene TRBD2, 6 bases. This CDR3 contains 14 residues. V was clipped by 3 bases and J by 3 bases, with 11 bases between them. Germline values: CDR1 LGHDT, CDR2 YNNKEL (reference sequence). This CDR3 reads CASSQWTGEETQYF. DNA for the CDR3: TGTGCCAGCAGCCAGTGGACGGGAGAAGAGACCCAGTACTTC.

This clonotype was observed at least ten times. The rearrangement joins TRBV6-5 to TRBJ2-7; 13 bases agree with TRBD2. Germline values: CDR1 MNHEY, CDR2 SVGAGI. The CDR3 has 17 amino acids. The V gene end was trimmed by 0 bases and the J gene end by 3 bases; junction bases not matched to a gene: 5. CDR3 in DNA: TGTGCCAGCAGTTACTCTTCCGGGACTAGCGGGGACTACGAGCAGTACTTC. Its protein product is CASSYSSGTSGDYEQYF.

The table lists this clonotype with a few counts. This sequence joins TRBV7-9 and TRBJ1-1; TRBD1 aligns across 9 bases. This CDR3 comprises 14 residues. V was pared by 6 bases and J by 4 bases, with 6 bases of the junction left unmatched. Germline assignment: CDR1 SEHNR and CDR2 FQNEAQ (reference sequence). CDR3 sequence (DNA): TGTGCCAGCAGTCGGGGACAGGGAGCCACTGAAGCTTTCTTT. Amino acids: CASSRGQGATEAFF. Variable domain in full (rest from reference TRBV7-9 and TRBJ1-1): DTGVSQNPRHKITKRGQNVTFRCDPISEHNRLYWYRQTLGQGPEFLTYFQNEAQLEKSRLLSDRFSAERPKGSFSTLEIQRTEQGDSAMYLCASSRGQGATEAFFGQGTRLTVV.

In this sample, this clonotype turned up many times. The chain couples TRBV28 to TRBJ1-6, with no clear D. CDR1 is MDHEN, CDR2 SYDVKM, per germline. The CDR3 loop spans 13 amino acids. With 7 bases removed from V and 14 bases from J, the gap between germline ends came to 18 bases. The CDR3 sequence is CASTAAPVSTLHF. The DNA of the CDR3 is TGTGCCAGCACCGCCGCTCCGGTCTCAACCCTCCACTTT.

This clonotype was detected ten times or more. The V call is TRBV6-5, the J call TRBJ1-2; 11 positions agree with TRBD1. The junction had 6 bases not matched to a gene; V was cut back by 2 bases and J by 1 base. CDR1 and CDR2 (germline): MNHEY, SVGAGI. This CDR3 is built from 17 residues. CDR3 region: CASSYAGTGGNNYGYTF. Written as DNA, the CDR3 is TGTGCCAGCAGTTACGCCGGGACAGGGGGGAATAACTATGGCTACACCTTC.